These T cell receptor beta chains were read from a single sample in a study of blood T cells in healthy people across ages. Each CDR3 protein is one row after TCRdb ran MiXCR on the 5' RACE reads. The sample comprises about 780,000 distinct CDR3 sequences, around 24% of which are singletons, and 2.5% to 3.5% rests with the top ten. This sample was shared with a second study, whose subject was T cells of mothers and their children.

The source material was blood. These receptors all stem from a boy between 10 and 17 years old in good health. CDR3s include the opening cysteine and the closing phenylalanine or tryptophan. A D gene is named only where the DNA matches it firmly. Expanded clones get a size class; other rows say once, few or many, or leave the size out.

clone size,CDR3 length,D gene,J gene,V gene,CDR3 protein,CDR3 DNA
-,17,TRBD1,TRBJ2-3,TRBV4-1,CASSQGLGTASTDTQYF,TGCGCCAGCAGCCAAGGCCTCGGGACAGCTAGCACAGATACGCAGTATTTT
many,11,-,TRBJ2-5,TRBV5-1,CASSFDETQYF,TGTGCCAGCAGCTTCGACGAGACCCAGTACTTC
-,11,-,TRBJ1-2,TRBV6-1,CASSRSPGYTF,TGTGCCAGCAGTCGGTCCCCTGGCTACACCTTC
-,17,TRBD2,TRBJ2-5,TRBV5-6,CASSLRLAGGSKETQYF,TGTGCCAGCAGCTTAAGGCTAGCGGGGGGATCAAAAGAGACCCAGTACTTC
-,14,-,TRBJ1-2,TRBV7-9,CASSSIDVIYGYTF,TGTGCCAGCAGCTCAATTGACGTGATATATGGCTACACCTTC
-,13,-,TRBJ2-5,TRBV15,CAASRDGLETQYF,TGTGCCGCCAGCAGAGATGGGTTAGAGACCCAGTACTTC
few,17,-,TRBJ2-3,TRBV20-1,CSAQGVGTSLNTDTQYF,TGCAGTGCTCAAGGGGTCGGGACCTCACTAAACACAGATACGCAGTATTTT
-,12,-,TRBJ1-2,TRBV25-1,CASSVSGDGYTF,TGTGCCAGCAGTGTATCAGGGGATGGCTACACCTTC
few,15,TRBD2,TRBJ2-1,TRBV20-1,CSAESSGSSYTEQFF,TGCAGTGCTGAGTCCAGCGGGAGCTCATACACTGAGCAGTTCTTC
few,13,TRBD1,TRBJ1-2,TRBV27,CASRRTGGRGYTF,TGTGCCAGCAGGCGGACAGGGGGACGAGGCTACACCTTC
few,13,-,TRBJ2-7,TRBV7-9,CASGESGSYEQYF,TGTGCCAGCGGGGAATCCGGGAGCTACGAGCAGTACTTC
many,15,TRBD1,TRBJ2-1,TRBV19,CASSKGQVASYEQFF,TGTGCCAGTAGTAAGGGACAGGTCGCTTCTTATGAGCAGTTCTTC
few,16,-,TRBJ2-1,TRBV3-1,CASSPPGGGGPNEQFF,TGTGCCAGCAGCCCCCCAGGGGGCGGGGGGCCCAATGAGCAGTTCTTC
many,15,TRBD1,TRBJ2-7,TRBV29-1,CSVEHRDRGIHEQYF,TGCAGCGTTGAACACCGGGACAGGGGGATCCACGAGCAGTACTTC
few,12,-,TRBJ2-4,TRBV24-1,CATSARENIQYF,TGTGCCACCAGTGCTCGTGAAAACATTCAGTACTTC
few,14,-,TRBJ2-7,TRBV2,CASSFTGTTYEQYF,TGTGCCAGCAGTTTCACCGGGACCACCTACGAGCAGTACTTC
-,17,TRBD2,TRBJ2-5,TRBV12-3/TRBV12-4,CASSFPLRGGDQETQYF,TGTGCCAGCAGTTTCCCCCTACGCGGGGGGGATCAAGAGACCCAGTACTTC
-,15,-,TRBJ2-5,TRBV7-9,CASSPRQKDQETQYF,TGTGCCAGCAGCCCCCGACAGAAGGACCAAGAGACCCAGTACTTC
few,17,TRBD2,TRBJ2-7,TRBV20-1,CSARDRSSGKLSYEQYF,TGCAGTGCTAGAGATCGGTCTAGCGGTAAACTTTCCTACGAGCAGTACTTC
-,14,-,TRBJ2-7,TRBV18,CASNARGLNDEQYF,TGTGCCAGCAACGCACGGGGTCTTAACGACGAGCAGTACTTC
few,13,TRBD1,TRBJ2-7,TRBV20-1,CSAGPATGREQYF,TGCAGTGCAGGCCCAGCGACAGGGCGCGAGCAGTACTTC
-,11,-,TRBJ1-2,TRBV27,CAVGGGYGYTF,TGTGCCGTCGGAGGAGGCTATGGCTACACCTTC
-,16,-,TRBJ2-1,TRBV5-1,CASSWMPRPDGLGQFF,TGCGCCAGCAGCTGGATGCCCAGGCCGGACGGGTTGGGGCAGTTCTTC